The clone carrying this TCR beta chain was seen repeatedly, ten times or more. TCRdb itself ran the RT-PCR reads through MiXCR, one entry per CDR3 protein. There are fewer than 800,000 distinct CDR3 sequences in the sample; 12% to 15% occur only once, and roughly 3.9% lies in the top ten. Germline lookup yields CDR1 LGHNA and CDR2 YSLEER. Trimming took off 1 base at V and 0 bases at J, with 7 bases between the two ends. There are 14 residues in the CDR3. This receptor was taken from a female donor in good health, serving as a healthy control. Sequencing was performed on memory CD4+ T cells from blood. The chain is built from TRBV4-3 and TRBJ2-7; D unclear. Written as DNA, the CDR3 is TGCGCCAGCAGCCAAGGGCCGGCCTCCTACGAGCAGTACTTC. Residues: CASSQGPASYEQYF.